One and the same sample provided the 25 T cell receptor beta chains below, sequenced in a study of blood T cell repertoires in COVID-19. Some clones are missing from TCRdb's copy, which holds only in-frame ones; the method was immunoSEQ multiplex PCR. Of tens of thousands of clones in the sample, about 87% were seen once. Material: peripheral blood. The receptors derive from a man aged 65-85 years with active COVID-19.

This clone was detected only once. CDR3 loop: CASSRGDTPSTDTQYF. The CDR3 coding sequence is TGTGCCAGCAGCCGGGGGGACACCCCTAGCACAGATACGCAGTATTTT. The genes are TRBV7-8 and TRBJ2-3, with D possibly matching TRBD2 (7 bases). Germline V gene sequence: CDR1 SGHVS, CDR2 FQNEAQ. The CDR3 runs 16 residues. Trimming pared 5 bases from V and 0 bases from J, leaving 15 bases between.

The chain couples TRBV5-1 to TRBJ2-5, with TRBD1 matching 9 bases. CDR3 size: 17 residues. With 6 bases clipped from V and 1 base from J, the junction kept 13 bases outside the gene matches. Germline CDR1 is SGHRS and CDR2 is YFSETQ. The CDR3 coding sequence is TGCGCCAGCAAGAAGGGGGACAGGGCAGGGGGCCAAGAGACCCAGTACTTC. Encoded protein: CASKKGDRAGGQETQYF.

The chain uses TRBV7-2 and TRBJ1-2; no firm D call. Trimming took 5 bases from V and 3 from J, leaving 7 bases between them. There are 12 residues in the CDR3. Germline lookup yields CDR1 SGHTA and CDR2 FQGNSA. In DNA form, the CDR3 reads TGTGCCAGCAGCCCCCGGGACTATGGCTACACCTTC. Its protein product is CASSPRDYGYTF.

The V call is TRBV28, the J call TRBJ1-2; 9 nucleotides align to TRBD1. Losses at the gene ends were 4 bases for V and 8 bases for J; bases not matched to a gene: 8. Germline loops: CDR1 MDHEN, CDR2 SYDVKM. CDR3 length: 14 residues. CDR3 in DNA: TGTGCCAGCAGTTCCCTTCGGACAGGGGAAGGCTACACCTTC. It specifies CASSSLRTGEGYTF.

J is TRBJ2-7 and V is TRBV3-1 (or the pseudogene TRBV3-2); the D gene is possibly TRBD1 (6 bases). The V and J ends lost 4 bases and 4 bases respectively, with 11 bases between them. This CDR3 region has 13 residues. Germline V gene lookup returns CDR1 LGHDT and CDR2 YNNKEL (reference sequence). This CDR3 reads CASSPRGTYEQYF. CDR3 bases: TGTGCCAGCAGCCCTCGTGGGACATACGAGCAGTACTTC.

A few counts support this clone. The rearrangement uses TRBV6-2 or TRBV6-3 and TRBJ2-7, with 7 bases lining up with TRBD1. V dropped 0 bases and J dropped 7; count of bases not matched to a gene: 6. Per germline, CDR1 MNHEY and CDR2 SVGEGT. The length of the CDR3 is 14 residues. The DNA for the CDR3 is TGTGCCAGCAGTTACTCGAGGGGGCTACTAGAGCAGTACTTC. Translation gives CASSYSRGLLEQYF.

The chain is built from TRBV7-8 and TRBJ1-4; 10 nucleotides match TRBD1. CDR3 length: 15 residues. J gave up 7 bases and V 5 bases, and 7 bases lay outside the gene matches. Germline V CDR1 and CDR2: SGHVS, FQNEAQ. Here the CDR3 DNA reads TGTGCCAGCAGCCCTCGGACAGGGGGGGGTGAAAAACTGTTTTTT. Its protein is CASSPRTGGGEKLFF.

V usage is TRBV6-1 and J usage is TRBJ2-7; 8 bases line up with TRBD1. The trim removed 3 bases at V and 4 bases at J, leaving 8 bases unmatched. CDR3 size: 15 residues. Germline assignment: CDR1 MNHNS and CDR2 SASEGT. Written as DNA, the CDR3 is TGTGCCAGCAGTGAGGTGGCAGGGGGCAGGTACGAGCAGTACTTC. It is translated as CASSEVAGGRYEQYF.

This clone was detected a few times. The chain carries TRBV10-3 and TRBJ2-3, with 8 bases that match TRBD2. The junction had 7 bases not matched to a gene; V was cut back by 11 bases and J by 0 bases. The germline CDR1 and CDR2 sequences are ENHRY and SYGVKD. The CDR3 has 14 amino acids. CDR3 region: CASRPSGSTDTQYF. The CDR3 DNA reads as TGTGCCTCCCGTCCTAGCGGGAGCACAGATACGCAGTATTTT.

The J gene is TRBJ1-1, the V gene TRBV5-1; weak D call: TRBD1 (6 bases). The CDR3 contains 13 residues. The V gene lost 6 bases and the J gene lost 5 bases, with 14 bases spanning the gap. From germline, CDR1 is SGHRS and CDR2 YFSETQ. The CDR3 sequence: CASTWDTGTEAFF. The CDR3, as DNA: TGCGCCAGCACCTGGGACACGGGGACTGAAGCTTTCTTT. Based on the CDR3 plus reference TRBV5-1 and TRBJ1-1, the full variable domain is KAGVTQTPRYLIKTRGQQVTLSCSPISGHRSVSWYQQTPGQGLQFLFEYFSETQRNKGNFPGRFSGRQFSNSRSEMNVSTLELGDSALYLCASTWDTGTEAFFGQGTRLTVV.

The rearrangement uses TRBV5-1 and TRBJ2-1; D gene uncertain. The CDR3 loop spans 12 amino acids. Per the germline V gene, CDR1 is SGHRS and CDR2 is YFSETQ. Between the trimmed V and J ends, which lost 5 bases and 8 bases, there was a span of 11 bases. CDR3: CASSLGVDEQFF. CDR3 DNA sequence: TGCGCCAGCAGTCTAGGAGTCGATGAGCAGTTCTTC.

DNA of the CDR3: TGCGCCAGCAGCTTGGTTCCCAGGGGAGCTGGAAACACCATATATTTT. Translating gives CASSLVPRGAGNTIYF. The rearrangement links TRBV5-1 to TRBJ1-3, with a weak D call TRBD1 (6 bases). The V gene's germline CDR1 is SGHRS and CDR2 YFSETQ. CDR3 length: 16 amino acids. V was cut by 0 bases and J by 2 bases, with 12 bases left in between.

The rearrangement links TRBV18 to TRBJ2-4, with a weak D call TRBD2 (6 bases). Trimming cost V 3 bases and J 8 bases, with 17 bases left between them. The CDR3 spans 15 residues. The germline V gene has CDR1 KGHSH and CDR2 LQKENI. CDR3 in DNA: TGTGCCAGCTCACCTACCCGGGGGAAGAGGGACATTCAGTACTTC. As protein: CASSPTRGKRDIQYF.

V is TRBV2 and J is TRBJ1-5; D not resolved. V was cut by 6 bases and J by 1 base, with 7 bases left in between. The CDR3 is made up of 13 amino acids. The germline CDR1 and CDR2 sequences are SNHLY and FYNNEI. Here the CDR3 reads CASRGRSNQPQHF. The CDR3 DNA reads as TGTGCCAGCAGGGGGAGAAGCAATCAGCCCCAGCATTTT.

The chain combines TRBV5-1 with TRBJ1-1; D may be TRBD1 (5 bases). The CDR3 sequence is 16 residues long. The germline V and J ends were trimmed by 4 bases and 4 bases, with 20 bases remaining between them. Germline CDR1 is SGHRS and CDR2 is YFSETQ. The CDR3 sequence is CASSETQAVVGTEAFF. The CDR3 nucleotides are TGCGCCAGCAGCGAAACACAGGCGGTCGTGGGCACTGAAGCTTTCTTT.

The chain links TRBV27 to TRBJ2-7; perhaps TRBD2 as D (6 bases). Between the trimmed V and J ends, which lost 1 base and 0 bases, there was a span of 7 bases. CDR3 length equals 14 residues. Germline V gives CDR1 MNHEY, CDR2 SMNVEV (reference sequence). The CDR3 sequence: CASSLYGGSYEQYF. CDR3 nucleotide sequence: TGTGCCAGCAGTTTATACGGGGGCTCCTACGAGCAGTACTTC.

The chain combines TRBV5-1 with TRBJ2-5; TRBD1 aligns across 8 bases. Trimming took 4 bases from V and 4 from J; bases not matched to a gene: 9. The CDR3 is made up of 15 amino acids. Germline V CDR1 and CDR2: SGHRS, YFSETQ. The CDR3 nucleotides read TGCGCCAGCAGCCTAAGGAATGACAGGGGAGAGACCCAGTACTTC. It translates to CASSLRNDRGETQYF.

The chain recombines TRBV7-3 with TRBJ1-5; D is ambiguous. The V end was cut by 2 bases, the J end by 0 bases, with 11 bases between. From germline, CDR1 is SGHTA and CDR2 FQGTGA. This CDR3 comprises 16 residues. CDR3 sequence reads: CASSLWAPYSNQPQHF. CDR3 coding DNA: TGTGCCAGCAGCTTATGGGCACCTTATAGCAATCAGCCCCAGCATTTT.

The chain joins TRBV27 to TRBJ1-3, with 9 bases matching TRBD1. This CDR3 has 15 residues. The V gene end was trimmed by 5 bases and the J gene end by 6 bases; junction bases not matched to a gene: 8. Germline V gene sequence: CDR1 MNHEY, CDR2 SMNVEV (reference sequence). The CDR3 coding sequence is TGTGCCAGCAGTGGAGGGACAGGGAGGCTAAACACCATATATTTT. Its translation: CASSGGTGRLNTIYF.

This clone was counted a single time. The chain's CDR3 is CAWRNAGGNSPLHF. The DNA of the CDR3 is TGTGCCTGGAGGAACGCAGGGGGCAATTCACCCCTCCACTTT. The chain links TRBV30 to TRBJ1-6; TRBD1 matches at 8 bases. The germline V gene has CDR1 GTSNPN and CDR2 SVGIG (reference sequence). With 3 bases clipped from V and 7 bases from J, the junction kept 5 bases outside the gene matches. This CDR3 is built from 14 residues.

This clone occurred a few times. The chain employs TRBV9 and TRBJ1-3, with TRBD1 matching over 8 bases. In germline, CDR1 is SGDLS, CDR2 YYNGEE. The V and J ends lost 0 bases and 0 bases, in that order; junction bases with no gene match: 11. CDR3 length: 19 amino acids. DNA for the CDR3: TGTGCCAGCAGCGTAGAGGGAGGGACAGGTCTCCCCTCTGGAAACACCATATATTTT. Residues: CASSVEGGTGLPSGNTIYF.

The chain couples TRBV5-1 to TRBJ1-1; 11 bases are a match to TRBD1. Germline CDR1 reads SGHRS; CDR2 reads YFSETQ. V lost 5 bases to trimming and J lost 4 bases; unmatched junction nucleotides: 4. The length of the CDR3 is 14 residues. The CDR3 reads CASRGTGGGTEAFF. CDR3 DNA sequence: TGCGCCAGCAGGGGGACAGGGGGAGGCACTGAAGCTTTCTTT.

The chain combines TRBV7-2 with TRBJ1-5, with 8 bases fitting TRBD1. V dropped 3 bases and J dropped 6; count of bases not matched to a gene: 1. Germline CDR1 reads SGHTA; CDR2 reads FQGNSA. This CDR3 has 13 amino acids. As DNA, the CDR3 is TGTGCCAGCAGCTTCCAGGGGGCTCAGCCCCAGCATTTT. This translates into CASSFQGAQPQHF. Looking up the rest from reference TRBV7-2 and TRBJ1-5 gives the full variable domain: GAGVSQSPSNKVTEKGKDVELRCDPISGHTALYWYRQSLGQGLEFLIYFQGNSAPDKSGLPSDRFSAERTGGSVSTLTIQRTQQEDSAVYLCASSFQGAQPQHFGDGTRLSIL.

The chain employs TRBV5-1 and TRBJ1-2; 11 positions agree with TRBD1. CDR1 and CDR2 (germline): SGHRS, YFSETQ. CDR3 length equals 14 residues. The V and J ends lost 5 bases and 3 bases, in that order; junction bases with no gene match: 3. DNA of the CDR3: TGCGCCAGCAGACCGGGACAGGGGGACTATGGCTACACCTTC. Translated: CASRPGQGDYGYTF.

Here the CDR3 reads CSASQLAGLKETQYF. In DNA form, the CDR3 reads TGCAGTGCTAGTCAACTAGCGGGGCTTAAAGAGACCCAGTACTTC. The gene calls are TRBV20-1 and TRBJ2-5, with 10 bases identical to TRBD2. V shed 3 bases, J shed 3 bases, and the junction held 7 bases outside the gene matches. Germline V gives CDR1 DFQATT, CDR2 SNEGSKA (reference sequence). CDR3 length: 15 residues.